This T cell receptor (beta chain) was recovered during a study of early T cells in non-severe SARS-CoV-2 infection. V was trimmed by 4 bases and J by 9 bases, leaving 15 bases between them. CDR3 length: 13 amino acids. Germline CDR1 and CDR2: MNHEY and SMNVEV (reference sequence). TCRdb fed the 5' RACE reads into MiXCR, producing one record per CDR3 protein. Found here are tens of thousands of distinct CDR3 sequences, roughly 12% of them singletons; the top ten hold roughly 2.5%. This clonotype was detected only once. The sample here was whole blood, taken at baseline. This sequence joins TRBV27 and TRBJ1-1, with D possibly TRBD1 on 5 matching bases. The sequence came from an adult who was a healthcare worker with PCR-confirmed SARS-CoV-2 infection or an uninfected control (not recorded which). The CDR3: CASSSSWGRQAFF. The DNA of the CDR3 is TGTGCCAGCAGTTCGTCTTGGGGCAGGCAAGCTTTCTTT.